Following are 4 T cell receptor beta chains from one sample sequenced in a study of blood T cell repertoires in COVID-19. Libraries were prepared by immunoSEQ multiplex PCR; TCRdb keeps only in-frame clonotypes and omits some of them. Among approximately 130,000 clones listed, around 83% were seen once. Specimen: PBMCs or T cells enriched from blood (not recorded which). These receptors originate from a man aged 25 to 45 who had recovered from COVID-19.

The J gene is TRBJ2-5, the V gene TRBV9, with 13 positions matching TRBD2. Trimming took 0 bases from V and 4 from J; bases not matched to a gene: 3. Germline lookup yields CDR1 SGDLS and CDR2 YYNGEE. CDR3 length equals 16 residues. CDR3 DNA sequence: TGTGCCAGCAGCGTAGAGACTAGCGGGGGGAGAGAGACCCAGTACTTC. It codes for CASSVETSGGRETQYF.

This clone occurred a few times. The rearrangement uses TRBV14 and TRBJ2-3; a weak D match, TRBD2 (5 bases). The V end was cut by 0 bases, the J end by 2 bases, with 9 bases between. Germline V gene sequence: CDR1 SGHDN, CDR2 FVKESK. This CDR3 has 15 amino acids. CDR3 in DNA: TGTGCCAGCAGCCAAGAAAGAGACTACACAGATACGCAGTATTTT. This encodes CASSQERDYTDTQYF.

The rearrangement joins TRBV4-1 to TRBJ1-2; D call uncertain. The CDR3 runs to 15 residues. V was cut by 0 bases and J by 2 bases, with 10 bases left in between. Germline V lookup: CDR1 MGHRA, CDR2 YSYEKL. CDR3 loop: CASSQEEILNYGYTF. The CDR3 nucleotides read TGCGCCAGCAGCCAAGAGGAAATACTAAACTATGGCTACACCTTC.

The chain has TRBV29-1 and TRBJ2-7; D might be TRBD1 (5 bases). Germline V lookup: CDR1 SQVTM, CDR2 ANQGSEA. This CDR3 has 14 residues. V gave up 6 bases and J gave up 4 bases, with 19 bases separating them. The CDR3 is CSVSPQGTTYEQYF. DNA of the CDR3: TGCAGCGTGTCCCCGCAGGGAACCACGTACGAGCAGTACTTC.